This T cell receptor (beta chain) appears in the sequencing data of a study of shared clonotypes between healthy human individuals. Study-level findings and limits: What rarefaction showed was incomplete sorted-subset sequencing despite large depth. Donor clonotype sharing was expected to depend on sequencing depth. Sampling covered nothing but blood. Tissue TCR repertoires likely differ from those found in blood.

Adult donors, all healthy and HIV-negative, had no recent acute infections or vaccinations. This clone was seen just once. Its antigen is unknown. This CDR3 has 15 residues. Germline-derived CDR1 and CDR2 are MNHNS and SASEGT. V was pared by 4 bases and J by 6 bases, with 17 bases between. TCRdb keeps only in-frame clones here, not all; method: immunoSEQ multiplex PCR. The data hold 950,000 to 1,300,000 clones, with about 80% observed a single time. The gene calls are TRBV6-1 and TRBJ2-3, with D uncertain. The sample comprised memory CD4+ T cells sorted from blood. Subset here: CD45RA-negative fraction. The origin of this receptor is a man aged 18 to 30 in good health. CDR3 region: CASSARPLSVDTQYF. In DNA, the CDR3 is TGTGCCAGCAGTGCAAGGCCACTATCTGTGGATACGCAGTATTTT.